The subject of this entry is one TCR beta chain. Its antigen is unidentified. This entry is derived from a study of cytomegalovirus exposure and HLA in healthy donors. Study results and caveats: Listed as cytomegalovirus-associated were more than 150 TCR beta chains. In a later analysis, most CMV-associated TCR beta chains appeared HLA-restricted.

V lost 3 bases to trimming and J lost 2 bases; unmatched junction nucleotides: 5. CDR1 is SGHVS, CDR2 FNYEAQ, per germline. CDR3 size: 15 residues. Use of 60 Vbeta and 13 Jbeta primers characterized the PCR. Libraries were prepared by immunoSEQ multiplex PCR; TCRdb keeps only in-frame clonotypes and omits some of them. The repertoire holds about 63,000 clones, with approximately 71% as singletons. Material: PBMCs. The sequence was collected from a man aged 45-65 years in good health and CMV-seropositive. The chain couples TRBV7-6 to TRBJ2-7, with 9 positions matching TRBD2. CDR3 region: CASSFRLAETYEQYF. The CDR3 DNA is TGTGCCAGCAGCTTCAGACTAGCGGAAACCTACGAGCAGTACTTC.